Sequencing of this TCR beta chain was carried out in a study of cytomegalovirus exposure and HLA in healthy donors. Vbeta (60) and Jbeta (13) primers were used in the PCR. Data came from immunoSEQ multiplex PCR; TCRdb stores just in-frame clones and leaves some out. This table lists around 40,000 clones. Study conclusions and caveats: Prior analysis indicated that the majority of TCR beta V segments exhibited productivity approximately 90% or approximately 30% of the time.

Concerning this clone: Its matching antigen is unknown.

Germline values: CDR1 LNHDA, CDR2 SQIVND (reference sequence). J was trimmed by 6 bases and V by 5 bases; bases with no gene match: 6. The CDR3 has 14 amino acids. Material: PBMCs. The sequence derives from a human donor in good health. The rearrangement uses TRBV19 and TRBJ2-2; 7 nucleotides match TRBD2. The CDR3 DNA is TGTGCCAGTAGTCCCTTCGGGGGGTCCGGGGAGCTGTTTTTT. Translated, it gives CASSPFGGSGELFF.